This T cell receptor (beta chain) was documented in a study of T-cell reconstitution after alpha-beta-depleted transplantation in children. Study-wide results and caveats: T-cell counts and diversity at one year following transplant were attributed mainly to newly produced T cells. In patients about two months after transplant, alpha-beta T cells reportedly arose from several hundred expanded graft clones.

This CDR3 is built from 16 residues. Germline V lookup: CDR1 DFQATT, CDR2 SNEGSKA (reference sequence). It was with unique molecular identifiers that the TCRbeta library was prepared. TCRdb reprocessed the PCR reads with MiXCR, giving one entry per CDR3 protein. Of 700,000 to 850,000 distinct CDR3 sequences listed, less than 20% were seen once; the top ten hold 5%. With regard to this clonotype: The antigen remains unidentified. Compared with germline, one end of the junction differs, possibly owing to a read error.

Here the sequenced sample was PBMCs, mostly from graft donor cells, taken 360 days after TCRalphabeta/CD19-depleted stem cell transplant. V is TRBV20-1 and J is TRBJ2-7; D call uncertain. The sequence came from a male patient younger than 18 who had a stem cell transplant for acute lymphoblastic leukemia, so the T cells may come from the graft donor. The CDR3 spells CCAPTFLGVWGYEQYF. The CDR3, as DNA: TGCTGTGCTCCTACCTTCTTGGGTGTGTGGGGCTACGAGCAGTACTTC.